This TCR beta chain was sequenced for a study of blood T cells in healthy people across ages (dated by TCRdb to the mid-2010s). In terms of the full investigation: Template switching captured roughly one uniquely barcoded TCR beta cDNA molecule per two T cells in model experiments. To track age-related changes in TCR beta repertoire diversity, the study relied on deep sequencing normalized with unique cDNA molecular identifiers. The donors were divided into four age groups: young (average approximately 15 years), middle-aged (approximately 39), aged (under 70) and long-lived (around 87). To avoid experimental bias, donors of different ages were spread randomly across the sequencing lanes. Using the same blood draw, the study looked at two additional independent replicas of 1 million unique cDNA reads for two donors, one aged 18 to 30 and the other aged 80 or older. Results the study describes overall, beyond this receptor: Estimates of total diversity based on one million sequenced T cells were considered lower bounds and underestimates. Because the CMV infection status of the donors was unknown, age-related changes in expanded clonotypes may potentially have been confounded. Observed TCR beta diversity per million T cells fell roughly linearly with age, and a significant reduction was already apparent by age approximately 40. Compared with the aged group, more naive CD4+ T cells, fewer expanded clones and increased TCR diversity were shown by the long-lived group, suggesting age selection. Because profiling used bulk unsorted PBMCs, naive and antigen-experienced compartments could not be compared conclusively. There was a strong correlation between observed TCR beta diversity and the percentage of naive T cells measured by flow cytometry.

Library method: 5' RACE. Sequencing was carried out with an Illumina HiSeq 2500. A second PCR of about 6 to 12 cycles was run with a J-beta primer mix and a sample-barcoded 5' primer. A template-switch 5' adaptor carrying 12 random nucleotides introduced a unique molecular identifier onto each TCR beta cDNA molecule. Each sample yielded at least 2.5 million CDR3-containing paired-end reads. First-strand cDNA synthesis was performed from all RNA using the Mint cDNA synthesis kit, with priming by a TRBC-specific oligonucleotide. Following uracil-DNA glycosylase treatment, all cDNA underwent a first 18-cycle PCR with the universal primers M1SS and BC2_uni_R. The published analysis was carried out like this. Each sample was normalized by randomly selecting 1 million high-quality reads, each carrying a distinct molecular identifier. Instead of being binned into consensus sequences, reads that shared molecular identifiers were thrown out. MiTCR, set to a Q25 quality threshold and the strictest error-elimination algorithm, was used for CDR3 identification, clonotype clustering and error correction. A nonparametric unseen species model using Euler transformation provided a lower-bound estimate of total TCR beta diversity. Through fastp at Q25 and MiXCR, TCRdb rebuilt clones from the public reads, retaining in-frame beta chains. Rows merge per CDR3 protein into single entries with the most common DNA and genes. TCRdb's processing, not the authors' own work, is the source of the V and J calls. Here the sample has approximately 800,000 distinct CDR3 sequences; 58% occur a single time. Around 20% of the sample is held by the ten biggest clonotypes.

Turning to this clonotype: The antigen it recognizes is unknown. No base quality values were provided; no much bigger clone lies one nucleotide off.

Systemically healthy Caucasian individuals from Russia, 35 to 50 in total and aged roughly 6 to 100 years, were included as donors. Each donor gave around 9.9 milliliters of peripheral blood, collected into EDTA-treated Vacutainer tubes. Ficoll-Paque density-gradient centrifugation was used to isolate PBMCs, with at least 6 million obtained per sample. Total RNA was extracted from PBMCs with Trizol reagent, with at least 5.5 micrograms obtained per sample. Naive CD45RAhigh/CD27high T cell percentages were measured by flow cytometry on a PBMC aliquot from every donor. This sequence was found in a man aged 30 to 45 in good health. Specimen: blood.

The DNA sequence is given as TGTGCCAGCAGACTCCGCTACGAGCAGTACTTC. It codes for CASRLRYEQYF. Here the chain combines TRBV6-2 or TRBV6-3 and TRBJ2-7; the D gene assignment is ambiguous. The germline V gene encodes CDR1 MNHEY and CDR2 SVGEGT. The CDR3 starts with the cysteine, ends with the phenylalanine, and has 11 residues. Only the CDR3 DNA is retained, 33 bases long and in frame from the first base. The germline ends are 6 bases apart after V is trimmed by 6 bases and J by 3 bases.